The 29 T cell receptor beta chains in this list originate from one sample, sequenced in a study of control samples from healthy donors and cancer patients. The assay was immunoSEQ multiplex PCR, and TCRdb's table has in-frame clones only and misses some. The sample has under 200,000 clones. The sequenced material came from blood. The receptors derive from a woman in her thirties in good health.

The rearrangement uses TRBV19 and TRBJ2-3; 10 bases match TRBD1. This CDR3 has 15 amino acids. Germline V gene sequence: CDR1 LNHDA, CDR2 SQIVND (reference sequence). Trimming removed 7 bases from V and 5 bases from J; junction bases left unmatched: 9. CDR3 coding DNA: TGTGCCAGTACTCTTCGACAGGGGGCGAAAGATACGCAGTATTTT. This codes for CASTLRQGAKDTQYF.

The gene calls are TRBV5-1 and TRBJ1-6, with 7 positions matching TRBD1. The germline gives CDR1 SGHRS, CDR2 YFSETQ. The length of the CDR3 is 15 residues. V lost 4 bases, J lost 6 bases, and 7 bases stayed unmatched. The chain's CDR3 is CASSEIYRGNSPLHF. CDR3 coding DNA: TGCGCCAGCAGCGAAATATACAGGGGTAATTCACCCCTCCACTTT.

The chain uses TRBV6-5 and TRBJ2-5; 7 positions match TRBD1. This CDR3 contains 15 residues. Germline trimming cut 6 bases from V and 1 base from J; bases unmatched to any gene: 8. Germline assignment: CDR1 MNHEY and CDR2 SVGAGI. The CDR3 protein is CASRGRDRLQETQYF. In nucleotides, the CDR3 is TGTGCCAGCAGGGGTCGGGACAGACTCCAAGAGACCCAGTACTTC.

The chain carries TRBV6-5 and TRBJ2-7; no definite D call. The CDR3 runs 15 residues. CDR1 is MNHEY and CDR2 is SVGAGI in the germline V gene. Trimming left V 0 bases short and J 3 bases short, with 12 bases between. CDR3 bases: TGTGCCAGCAGTTACTCCCTCATGGTGAGCTACGAGCAGTACTTC. It is translated as CASSYSLMVSYEQYF.

The chain uses TRBV4-2 and TRBJ1-1; no clear D gene. The CDR3 length is 14 residues. V lost 6 bases to trimming and J lost 2 bases, with 13 bases between them. The V gene's germline CDR1 is LGHNA and CDR2 YNFKEQ. CDR3 in DNA: TGTGCCAGCAGGCGAAGTCAGAGAAACACTGAAGCTTTCTTT. This codes for CASRRSQRNTEAFF.

CDR3 residues: CASARGHSRPQHF. The CDR3 DNA is TGTGCCAGCGCGAGAGGTCACTCCAGGCCCCAGCATTTT. The V call is TRBV19, the J call TRBJ1-5; D not resolved. Trimming removed 9 bases at V and 9 bases at J, with 18 bases between. Looked up from germline, CDR1 is LNHDA and CDR2 is SQIVND (reference sequence). This CDR3 is built from 13 residues.

V and J are TRBV6-6 and TRBJ1-1; 10 bases map to TRBD1. Trimming removed 8 bases from V and 6 bases from J; junction bases left unmatched: 9. The CDR3 has 14 amino acids. From germline, CDR1 is MNHNY and CDR2 SVGAGI (reference sequence). This CDR3 reads CASGGTGEIPEAFF. The CDR3 coding sequence is TGTGCCAGCGGGGGGACAGGGGAGATCCCTGAAGCTTTCTTT.

This chain joins TRBV6-6 and TRBJ2-5; D ambiguous. The CDR3 has 15 amino acids. The germline V gene encodes CDR1 MNHNY and CDR2 SVGAGI (reference sequence). The V end lost 5 bases, the J end lost 5 bases, and 18 bases lay between the germline ends. The CDR3 coding sequence is TGTGCCAGCAGTCCCTCCACCCCTAGTAAGGAGACCCAGTACTTC. It translates to CASSPSTPSKETQYF.

This chain uses TRBV5-3 with TRBJ1-3; D gene unclear. TRBV5-3 is an ORF, with its function uncertain. The V end was cut by 5 bases, the J end by 4 bases, with 10 bases between. The CDR3 consists of 13 residues. As DNA, the CDR3 is TGTGCCAGAAGTTCCCCGCTGGGAAACACCATATATTTT. Its translation: CARSSPLGNTIYF.

The chain recombines TRBV7-9 with TRBJ2-7; D is uncertain. V was clipped by 1 base and J by 2 bases, with 6 bases between them. In germline, CDR1 is SEHNR, CDR2 FQNEAQ (reference sequence). CDR3 size: 13 residues. The DNA of the CDR3 is TGTGCCAGCAGCTTAGTTGGACCCTACGAGCAGTACTTC. It codes for CASSLVGPYEQYF.

This rearrangement joins TRBV6-2 or TRBV6-3 to TRBJ2-7; 8 bases are a match to TRBD1. This CDR3 region has 16 residues. The trim removed 5 bases at V and 4 bases at J, leaving 13 bases unmatched. Germline V gives CDR1 MNHEY, CDR2 SVGEGT. Written as DNA, the CDR3 is TGTGCCAGCAGTACCGATGGACAGGGCCTTTCGTACGAGCAGTACTTC. Encoded protein: CASSTDGQGLSYEQYF.

V usage is TRBV7-9 and J usage is TRBJ1-3; D is ambiguous. This CDR3 has 15 amino acids. The V and J ends lost 0 bases and 0 bases respectively, with 6 bases between them. Germline lookup yields CDR1 SEHNR and CDR2 FQNEAQ (reference sequence). The CDR3 nucleotides read TGTGCCAGCAGCTTAGCGCCGGGCTCTGGAAACACCATATATTTT. This codes for CASSLAPGSGNTIYF.

V usage is TRBV4-2 and J usage is TRBJ2-7; TRBD2 is a possible D gene (6 bases). From germline, CDR1 is LGHNA and CDR2 YNFKEQ. The CDR3 length is 14 residues. Trimming stripped 4 bases from V and 4 bases from J, with 14 bases between. This CDR3 reads CASSPPGSGYEQYF. The DNA of the CDR3 is TGTGCCAGCAGCCCGCCGGGGAGCGGGTACGAGCAGTACTTC.

This sequence joins TRBV24-1 and TRBJ1-6; maybe TRBD1 (6 bases). Trimming left V 3 bases short and J 7 bases short, with 6 bases between. The germline V gene encodes CDR1 KGHDR and CDR2 SFDVKD. CDR3 size: 13 residues. The CDR3, as DNA: TGTGCCACCAGTGATGGGGGCAATTCACCCCTCCACTTT. The encoded protein is CATSDGGNSPLHF.

The chain has TRBV4-1 and TRBJ1-3, with 8 bases aligning to TRBD1. Trimming removed 0 bases from V and 7 bases from J; junction bases left unmatched: 11. This CDR3 has 17 residues. The germline V gene encodes CDR1 MGHRA and CDR2 YSYEKL. CDR3 amino acids: CASSQDTTRDRWNTIYF. The CDR3 DNA reads TGCGCCAGCAGCCAAGATACGACCCGGGACAGGTGGAACACCATATATTTT.

This rearrangement joins TRBV28 to TRBJ1-2; D is undetermined. Germline lookup yields CDR1 MDHEN and CDR2 SYDVKM. The CDR3 covers 12 residues. V lost 10 bases and J lost 6, with 15 bases in between. CDR3 bases: TGTGCCACCAAGGGTGTCAAGGATGGCTACACCTTC. This codes for CATKGVKDGYTF.

The V call is TRBV7-2, the J call TRBJ1-6; a possible D gene is TRBD1 (5 bases). Trimming pared 1 base from V and 7 bases from J, leaving 11 bases between. The CDR3 has 15 residues. From germline, CDR1 is SGHTA and CDR2 FQGNSA. Written as DNA, the CDR3 is TGTGCCAGCAGCTTAGGGGCAGGGCTAAATTCACCCCTCCACTTT. As protein: CASSLGAGLNSPLHF.

The chain combines TRBV11-2 with TRBJ1-2; tentatively, D is TRBD1 (6 bases). CDR1 and CDR2 from the germline V gene are SGHAT and FQNNGV. The CDR3 loop spans 14 amino acids. Trimming took 5 bases from V and 2 from J, leaving 12 bases between them. CDR3 region: CASSRTTGNYGYTF. The CDR3 region has the DNA TGTGCCAGCAGCCGGACCACAGGGAACTATGGCTACACCTTC.

This chain uses TRBV4-3 with TRBJ2-3; weak D call: TRBD2 (5 bases). The germline V gene encodes CDR1 LGHNA and CDR2 YSLEER. V was trimmed by 0 bases and J by 0 bases, leaving 10 bases between them. The CDR3 loop spans 16 amino acids. The CDR3 coding sequence is TGCGCCAGCAGCCAAGACGGACTGACTAGCACAGATACGCAGTATTTT. Residues: CASSQDGLTSTDTQYF.

The rearrangement uses TRBV28 and TRBJ1-1, with TRBD1 matching over 8 bases. The trim removed 8 bases at V and 7 bases at J, leaving 12 bases unmatched. The CDR3 consists of 14 residues. Germline V gene lookup returns CDR1 MDHEN and CDR2 SYDVKM. Here the CDR3 reads CASFSGQGLSEAFF. The DNA for the CDR3 is TGTGCCAGCTTCTCAGGACAGGGATTGAGTGAAGCTTTCTTT.

The rearrangement uses TRBV5-3 and TRBJ1-5, with TRBD1 matching 11 bases. TRBV5-3 is flagged as an ORF with uncertain function. There are 19 residues in the CDR3. Trimming cost V 2 bases and J 1 base; bases outside gene matches: 11. The CDR3 nucleotides read TGTGCCAGAAGCTTAACGGGACAGGGGGGAGGAGGGAGCAATCAGCCCCAGCATTTT. Protein product: CARSLTGQGGGGSNQPQHF.

The chain employs TRBV19 and TRBJ1-1; unclear D gene. The germline V and J ends were trimmed by 1 base and 8 bases, with 14 bases remaining between them. The CDR3 runs 14 residues. Germline values: CDR1 LNHDA, CDR2 SQIVND (reference sequence). The CDR3 loop reads CASSIGAVEREAFF. The CDR3 DNA reads TGTGCCAGTAGTATAGGGGCGGTGGAACGGGAAGCTTTCTTT.

The chain joins TRBV25-1 to TRBJ1-1, with D perhaps TRBD1 (6 bases). The V end lost 5 bases, the J end lost 4 bases, and 8 bases lay between the germline ends. The CDR3 totals 12 residues. CDR1 and CDR2 from the germline V gene are MGHDK and SYGVNS. Written as DNA, the CDR3 is TGTGCCAGCAGTAAACAGGGCACTGAAGCTTTCTTT. Translation gives CASSKQGTEAFF.

V gene TRBV7-2 combines with J gene TRBJ2-7; D is unresolved. Germline CDR1 and CDR2: SGHTA and FQGNSA. Trimming cost V 3 bases and J 4 bases, with 7 bases left between them. The CDR3 has 12 amino acids. For the CDR3, the DNA is TGTGCCAGCAGCTTCGACGGTTACGAGCAGTACTTC. Translating it yields CASSFDGYEQYF.

Note on this clone: Compared with germline, one end of the junction differs, possibly owing to a read error. This chain links TRBV7-9 with TRBJ2-5; D ambiguous. The CDR3 loop spans 14 amino acids. Germline V gene lookup returns CDR1 SEHNR and CDR2 FQNEAQ (reference sequence). The CDR3 loop is CASSLDAELNRYNF. CDR3 DNA: TGTGCCAGCAGCTTAGACGCTGAACTGAACCGGTACAACTTC.

This chain connects TRBV5-1 to TRBJ1-6, with D possibly matching TRBD1 (5 bases). Germline-derived CDR1 and CDR2 are SGHRS and YFSETQ. The CDR3 is 17 amino acids. The V gene lost 3 bases and the J gene lost 0 bases, with 13 bases spanning the gap. CDR3 coding DNA: TGCGCCAGCAGCTGGGGACCGGTTAGCTCCTATAATTCACCCCTCCACTTT. Encoded protein: CASSWGPVSSYNSPLHF. The full variable domain, its missing parts supplied by reference TRBV5-1 and TRBJ1-6, is KAGVTQTPRYLIKTRGQQVTLSCSPISGHRSVSWYQQTPGQGLQFLFEYFSETQRNKGNFPGRFSGRQFSNSRSEMNVSTLELGDSALYLCASSWGPVSSYNSPLHFGNGTRLTVT.

V is TRBV9 and J is TRBJ2-5; D uncertain. CDR1 and CDR2 (germline): SGDLS, YYNGEE. Trimming left V 0 bases short and J 0 bases short, with 6 bases between. This CDR3 has 14 amino acids. The CDR3 loop reads CASSVAGHQETQYF. The CDR3 nucleotides read TGTGCCAGCAGCGTAGCCGGGCACCAAGAGACCCAGTACTTC. Combining the CDR3 with reference TRBV9 and TRBJ2-5 gives the whole variable domain DSGVTQTPKHLITATGQRVTLRCSPRSGDLSVYWYQQSLDQGLQFLIQYYNGEERAKGNILERFSAQQFPDLHSELNLSSLELGDSALYFCASSVAGHQETQYFGPGTRLLVL.

The CDR3 sequence: CATSRPGHQPTGDEKLFF. CDR3 sequence (DNA): TGTGCCACCAGCAGACCGGGACACCAACCGACGGGAGATGAAAAACTGTTTTTT. The V and J genes are TRBV15 and TRBJ1-4; maybe TRBD1 (6 bases). Per the germline V gene, CDR1 is LNHNV and CDR2 is YYDKDF (reference sequence). The CDR3 length is 18 residues. V was cut by 2 bases and J by 6 bases, with 22 bases left in between.

This chain links TRBV30 with TRBJ1-4; no clear D. The germline V gene has CDR1 GTSNPN and CDR2 SVGIG (reference sequence). This CDR3 has 14 residues. V was trimmed by 7 bases and J by 6 bases, leaving 18 bases between them. The CDR3 spells CASPWKDIHEKLFF. DNA of the CDR3: TGTGCCTCGCCCTGGAAGGATATTCATGAAAAACTGTTTTTT.